This is a list of T cell receptor beta chains from one sample in a study of Ad26.COV2.S vaccination and SARS-CoV-2 variants. Here immunoSEQ multiplex PCR was the method, and the copy in TCRdb shows in-frame clones only, minus some. Here the sample spans some 520,000 clones, around 85% being singletons. The source material was peripheral blood, sampled in a trial of Ad26.COV2.S vaccine versus placebo. These receptors originate from a person between 18 and 65 years old who received the Ad26.COV2.S COVID-19 vaccine or a placebo. The CDR3 runs from the conserved cysteine through the conserved F or W. Fields, in order: V gene, D gene, clone size, J gene, CDR3 DNA, CDR3 protein. The D gene is left open where the match is weak. Not all rows give a size; the values are once, few, many and, for expanded clones, a class.

v_gene: TRBV19
d_gene: .
abundance: .
j_gene: TRBJ1-1
CDR3nt: TGTGCCAGTAGTATATCAGGGTCTGAAGCTTTCTTT
CDR3aa: CASSISGSEAFF

v_gene: TRBV15
d_gene: .
abundance: .
j_gene: TRBJ1-1
CDR3nt: TGTGCCACCAGCAGAGATGGACAGAACACTGAAGCTTTCTTT
CDR3aa: CATSRDGQNTEAFF

v_gene: TRBV4-1
d_gene: .
abundance: .
j_gene: TRBJ2-1
CDR3nt: TGCGCCAGCAGCCAGTTTGCGGAAGTGCGGAGCGACAATGAGCAGTTCTTC
CDR3aa: CASSQFAEVRSDNEQFF

v_gene: TRBV7-8
d_gene: .
abundance: once
j_gene: TRBJ2-7
CDR3nt: TGTGCCAGCAGCTTTTTGCTCACTGACTCCTACGAGCAGTACTTC
CDR3aa: CASSFLLTDSYEQYF

v_gene: TRBV24-1
d_gene: .
abundance: .
j_gene: TRBJ2-7
CDR3nt: TGTGCCACCAGTGGGGGGCTCGGCTACGAGCAGTACTTC
CDR3aa: CATSGGLGYEQYF

v_gene: TRBV4-2
d_gene: .
abundance: .
j_gene: TRBJ1-3
CDR3nt: TGTGCCAGCAGCCAAGGTTTGGAGAAGCGAAACACCATATATTTT
CDR3aa: CASSQGLEKRNTIYF

v_gene: TRBV27
d_gene: TRBD2
abundance: .
j_gene: TRBJ2-5
CDR3nt: TGTGCCAGCAGTCCAGGGACTAGCGGGAGGGAGACCCAGTACTTC
CDR3aa: CASSPGTSGRETQYF

v_gene: TRBV7-8
d_gene: .
abundance: .
j_gene: TRBJ1-1
CDR3nt: TGTGCCAGCACCCCCCCGAGCACTGAAGCTTTCTTT
CDR3aa: CASTPPSTEAFF

v_gene: TRBV19
d_gene: .
abundance: .
j_gene: TRBJ2-6
CDR3nt: TGTGCCAGTAGATGGTCTGGGGCCAACGTCCTGACTTTC
CDR3aa: CASRWSGANVLTF

v_gene: TRBV7-6
d_gene: TRBD2
abundance: .
j_gene: TRBJ2-1
CDR3nt: TGTGCCAGCAGCTTAACTAGCGGGTCGACCCACTACAATGAGCAGTTCTTC
CDR3aa: CASSLTSGSTHYNEQFF

v_gene: TRBV5-4
d_gene: .
abundance: .
j_gene: TRBJ1-2
CDR3nt: TGTGCCAGCAGCTTGGGAGGGAGCGGCTACACCTTC
CDR3aa: CASSLGGSGYTF

v_gene: TRBV4-3
d_gene: TRBD1
abundance: .
j_gene: TRBJ1-5
CDR3nt: TGCGCCAGCAGCCAAGATATAACGACGGGACAGGGGATCTATCAGCCCCAGCATTTT
CDR3aa: CASSQDITTGQGIYQPQHF

v_gene: TRBV30
d_gene: .
abundance: .
j_gene: TRBJ2-7
CDR3nt: TGTGCCTGCTCCAGGGGGGACTCGGGCGAGCAGTACTTC
CDR3aa: CACSRGDSGEQYF

v_gene: TRBV7-8
d_gene: .
abundance: .
j_gene: TRBJ2-1
CDR3nt: TGTGCCAGCAGCCCACACGGCAGCCCGGCAGAGCAGTTCTTC
CDR3aa: CASSPHGSPAEQFF

v_gene: TRBV29-1
d_gene: TRBD1
abundance: once
j_gene: TRBJ1-1
CDR3nt: TGCAGCGCCGGAGGGGGCGGTGACACTGAAGCTTTCTTT
CDR3aa: CSAGGGGDTEAFF

v_gene: TRBV5-1
d_gene: TRBD1
abundance: once
j_gene: TRBJ1-1
CDR3nt: TGCGCCAGCAGCCCAGGGACAGGGGGCCCTAGGGGTACTGAAGCTTTCTTT
CDR3aa: CASSPGTGGPRGTEAFF

v_gene: TRBV27
d_gene: TRBD2
abundance: .
j_gene: TRBJ2-1
CDR3nt: TGTGCCAGCAGTCCAACCGGGACTACACAATACAATGAGCAGTTCTTC
CDR3aa: CASSPTGTTQYNEQFF

v_gene: TRBV30
d_gene: .
abundance: .
j_gene: TRBJ1-1
CDR3nt: TGTGCCTGGAGTTTTGGGGGAGGAGAAACAGTGACTTTCTTT
CDR3aa: CAWSFGGGETVTFF

v_gene: TRBV4-2
d_gene: .
abundance: .
j_gene: TRBJ2-6
CDR3nt: TGTGCCAGCAGCCAAGATGGGAGCTCTGGGGCCAACGTCCTGACTTTC
CDR3aa: CASSQDGSSGANVLTF

v_gene: TRBV7-9
d_gene: .
abundance: .
j_gene: TRBJ2-2
CDR3nt: TGTGCCAGTACGCTCCCGACACTGAATGCGGCCGGGGAGCTGTTTTTT
CDR3aa: CASTLPTLNAAGELFF

v_gene: TRBV10-3
d_gene: .
abundance: once
j_gene: TRBJ2-5
CDR3nt: TGTGCCATCAGTGAACAGGCCATCCAAGAGACCCAGTACTTC
CDR3aa: CAISEQAIQETQYF

v_gene: TRBV15
d_gene: .
abundance: .
j_gene: TRBJ2-1
CDR3nt: TGTGCCACCAGCAGAGGGAAAAGACAGGTACTGAATGAGCAGTTCTTC
CDR3aa: CATSRGKRQVLNEQFF

v_gene: TRBV28
d_gene: .
abundance: .
j_gene: TRBJ2-7
CDR3nt: TGTGCCACCGTGAGGGTATCTATTTTCGGATACGAGCAGTACTTC
CDR3aa: CATVRVSIFGYEQYF

v_gene: TRBV5-6
d_gene: TRBD2
abundance: few
j_gene: TRBJ2-3
CDR3nt: TGTGCCAGCAGCTTGGATCTAGCGGGATCCACAGATACGCAGTATTTT
CDR3aa: CASSLDLAGSTDTQYF

v_gene: TRBV27
d_gene: .
abundance: .
j_gene: TRBJ2-7
CDR3nt: TGTGCCAGCAACCCACTAGACAGGCCCTACGAGCAGTACTTC
CDR3aa: CASNPLDRPYEQYF

v_gene: TRBV18
d_gene: .
abundance: few
j_gene: TRBJ2-2
CDR3nt: TGTGCCAGCTCAAGTGTCGGGGCCGGCGCCGGGGAGCTGTTTTTT
CDR3aa: CASSSVGAGAGELFF

v_gene: TRBV5-1
d_gene: TRBD2
abundance: .
j_gene: TRBJ2-1
CDR3nt: TGCGCCAGCAGCACCCGAGCGGGACCCCCCGGCAATGAGCAGTTCTTC
CDR3aa: CASSTRAGPPGNEQFF

v_gene: TRBV19
d_gene: TRBD1
abundance: few
j_gene: TRBJ1-4
CDR3nt: TGTGCCAGTACCCCGGGACAGGGTAATGAAAAACTGTTTTTT
CDR3aa: CASTPGQGNEKLFF

v_gene: TRBV20-1
d_gene: .
abundance: .
j_gene: TRBJ2-3
CDR3nt: TGCAGTGCTAGTACAGGTCGCACAGATACGCAGTATTTT
CDR3aa: CSASTGRTDTQYF

v_gene: TRBV10-2
d_gene: .
abundance: .
j_gene: TRBJ1-1
CDR3nt: TGCGCCACGATGGACGGAGGGACTGAAGCTTTCTTT
CDR3aa: CATMDGGTEAFF

v_gene: TRBV28
d_gene: TRBD1
abundance: few
j_gene: TRBJ1-5
CDR3nt: TGTGCCAGCAGTACAGGGGTGGGTATCGGCAATCAGCCCCAGCATTTT
CDR3aa: CASSTGVGIGNQPQHF

v_gene: TRBV20-1
d_gene: .
abundance: .
j_gene: TRBJ2-1
CDR3nt: TGCAGTGCTAGTCTAGGGGTCGAGCAGTTCTTC
CDR3aa: CSASLGVEQFF

v_gene: TRBV7-9
d_gene: .
abundance: .
j_gene: TRBJ1-5
CDR3nt: TGTGCCAGCAGCTGGGGCGATCAGCCCCAGCATTTT
CDR3aa: CASSWGDQPQHF

v_gene: TRBV7-9
d_gene: .
abundance: few
j_gene: TRBJ1-6
CDR3nt: TGTGCCAGCAGTACAGGGTTAAGGTCACCCCTCCACTTT
CDR3aa: CASSTGLRSPLHF

v_gene: TRBV7-3
d_gene: .
abundance: few
j_gene: TRBJ1-1
CDR3nt: TGTGCCAGCAGCTTATTGGGGGGCCAGATGAACACTGAAGCTTTCTTT
CDR3aa: CASSLLGGQMNTEAFF

v_gene: TRBV9
d_gene: .
abundance: few
j_gene: TRBJ1-2
CDR3nt: TGTGCCAGCAGCCCCGCCGGCAGGGCTGGCTACACCTTC
CDR3aa: CASSPAGRAGYTF

v_gene: TRBV28
d_gene: TRBD2
abundance: .
j_gene: TRBJ2-5
CDR3nt: TGTGCCAGCAGAGAGACCGGGACTAGCGGGGCACGGGGGCAAGAGACCCAGTACTTC
CDR3aa: CASRETGTSGARGQETQYF

v_gene: TRBV15
d_gene: .
abundance: .
j_gene: TRBJ2-1
CDR3nt: TGTGCCACCAGCAGACAGATAAACAATGAGCAGTTCTTC
CDR3aa: CATSRQINNEQFF

v_gene: TRBV30
d_gene: .
abundance: .
j_gene: TRBJ2-1
CDR3nt: TGTGCCTGGGACAAAATTACGACCTACAATGAGCAGTTCTTC
CDR3aa: CAWDKITTYNEQFF

v_gene: TRBV7-3
d_gene: .
abundance: .
j_gene: TRBJ2-6
CDR3nt: TGTGCCAGCTCGAAAGGCCGGTCTGGGGCCAACGTCCTGACTTTC
CDR3aa: CASSKGRSGANVLTF

v_gene: TRBV6-5
d_gene: .
abundance: .
j_gene: TRBJ1-1
CDR3nt: TGTGCCAGCAGCCGGGGTCCTGAAGCTTTCTTT
CDR3aa: CASSRGPEAFF

v_gene: TRBV30
d_gene: .
abundance: once
j_gene: TRBJ1-1
CDR3nt: TGTGCCTGGAGTTGGACGAACACTGAAGCTTTCTTT
CDR3aa: CAWSWTNTEAFF

v_gene: TRBV5-4
d_gene: .
abundance: once
j_gene: TRBJ2-2
CDR3nt: TGTGCCAGCAGCTTGCAGTGGCCCATTAACACCGGGGAGCTGTTTTTT
CDR3aa: CASSLQWPINTGELFF

v_gene: TRBV5-5
d_gene: TRBD2
abundance: .
j_gene: TRBJ2-2
CDR3nt: TGTGCCAGCAGCTCTAGCGGGACGAACACCGGGGAGCTGTTTTTT
CDR3aa: CASSSSGTNTGELFF

v_gene: TRBV10-3
d_gene: .
abundance: .
j_gene: TRBJ2-5
CDR3nt: TGTGCCATCAGTGACGGATACCAAGAGACCCAGTACTTC
CDR3aa: CAISDGYQETQYF

v_gene: TRBV21-1
d_gene: .
abundance: .
j_gene: TRBJ1-5
CDR3nt: TGTGCCAGCAACTTCGGTATGGGGTACAATCAGCCCCAGCATTTT
CDR3aa: CASNFGMGYNQPQHF

v_gene: TRBV19
d_gene: .
abundance: once
j_gene: TRBJ2-3
CDR3nt: TGTGCGAGTAACGCGGGACGCACAGATACGCAGTATTTT
CDR3aa: CASNAGRTDTQYF

v_gene: TRBV28
d_gene: .
abundance: .
j_gene: TRBJ2-5
CDR3nt: TGTGCCAGCAGTTTAGGGGGTATGGAGACCCAGTACTTC
CDR3aa: CASSLGGMETQYF

v_gene: TRBV20-1
d_gene: .
abundance: once
j_gene: TRBJ2-1
CDR3nt: TGCAGTGCAGCCTTTAGCGTCCCGTTCTTC
CDR3aa: CSAAFSVPFF

v_gene: TRBV5-4
d_gene: .
abundance: .
j_gene: TRBJ2-2
CDR3nt: TGTGCCAGCAGCTCCGGGACCCTCACCGGGGAGCTGTTTTTT
CDR3aa: CASSSGTLTGELFF

v_gene: TRBV6-7
d_gene: .
abundance: once
j_gene: TRBJ2-2
CDR3nt: TGTGCCAGCAGTCCCCCGATGGGGCGGGTAGCCACCGGGGAGCTGTTTTTT
CDR3aa: CASSPPMGRVATGELFF

v_gene: TRBV9
d_gene: .
abundance: once
j_gene: TRBJ2-1
CDR3nt: TGTGCCAGCAGCGTAGTCCCTAGCTCCTACAATGAGCAGTTCTTC
CDR3aa: CASSVVPSSYNEQFF

v_gene: TRBV28
d_gene: .
abundance: .
j_gene: TRBJ1-5
CDR3nt: TGTGCCAGCAATTCGGGGGGCAATCAGCCCCAGCATTTT
CDR3aa: CASNSGGNQPQHF

v_gene: TRBV2
d_gene: TRBD2
abundance: .
j_gene: TRBJ2-1
CDR3nt: TGTGCCAGCGGGAGGGAGGGCCACTACAATGAGCAGTTCTTC
CDR3aa: CASGREGHYNEQFF